This TCR beta chain appears in the sequencing data of a study of technical replicates of blood from several donors. Here immunoSEQ multiplex PCR was the method, and the copy in TCRdb shows in-frame clones only, minus some. The sample lists 95,000 to 100,000 clones, roughly 95% occurring once. Per germline, CDR1 MNHEY and CDR2 SMNVEV (reference sequence). Trimming pared 3 bases from V and 1 base from J, leaving 6 bases between. CDR3 size: 13 residues. V and J are TRBV27 and TRBJ1-1; unclear D gene. The source is a human donor in good health. Sequenced material: T cells isolated from PBMCs. The CDR3 loop is CASSLGRNTEAFF. Written as DNA, the CDR3 is TGTGCCAGCAGTTTGGGCAGGAACACTGAAGCTTTCTTT.